Each of the 10 T cell receptor beta chains below was sequenced from the same sample in a study of neurological immune-mediated disorders (dated by TCRdb to between 2017 and 2020). Library preparation was by 5' RACE. Sequenced on an Illumina HiSeq 2500. The public reads were reprocessed in TCRdb via fastp at Q25 and MiXCR, keeping in-frame beta chains. For every CDR3 protein sequence, its rows merge into one entry that carries the most common genes and DNA. The sample profile shows 20,000 to 30,000 distinct CDR3 sequences; more than 2% of them were found once. The ten biggest clones cover roughly 2.5% of the sample. Material: PBMCs. The receptors were sampled from a woman between 50 and 59 years old with multiple sclerosis.

This clonotype was found many times. The chain has TRBV25-1 and TRBJ1-1; D gene uncertain. V gave up 6 bases and J gave up 0 bases, with 8 bases separating them. The germline V gene encodes CDR1 MGHDK and CDR2 SYGVNS. This CDR3 comprises 13 residues. This CDR3 reads CASRYGMNTEAFF. CDR3 in DNA: TGTGCCAGCAGGTATGGAATGAACACTGAAGCTTTCTTT.

This clonotype was observed many times. In DNA, the CDR3 is TGCGCCAGCACCCAGTTTGGCGGGGGCGAAGCTTTCTTT. It encodes CASTQFGGGEAFF. The chain combines TRBV5-1 with TRBJ1-1; a possible D gene is TRBD1 (6 bases). The CDR3 is made up of 13 amino acids. Germline CDR1 SGHRS, CDR2 YFSETQ. Trimming pared 6 bases from V and 8 bases from J, leaving 17 bases between. Together with reference TRBV5-1 and TRBJ1-1, the CDR3 gives the full variable domain: KAGVTQTPRYLIKTRGQQVTLSCSPISGHRSVSWYQQTPGQGLQFLFEYFSETQRNKGNFPGRFSGRQFSNSRSEMNVSTLELGDSALYLCASTQFGGGEAFFGQGTRLTVV.

This clonotype has at least ten counts. This chain connects TRBV12-3 or TRBV12-4 to TRBJ1-5; D is unresolved. Trimming removed 2 bases at V and 3 bases at J, with 11 bases between. The CDR3 loop spans 15 amino acids. The CDR3 loop is CASSLMGGLNQPQHF. CDR3 nucleotide sequence: TGTGCCAGCAGTTTAATGGGAGGACTCAATCAGCCCCAGCATTTT.

This clonotype was recorded many times. The rearrangement links TRBV24-1 to TRBJ2-2; D gene uncertain. In germline, CDR1 is KGHDR, CDR2 SFDVKD. The CDR3 sequence is 14 residues long. Trimming removed 12 bases at V and 0 bases at J, with 13 bases between. CDR3 sequence reads: CASGVTANTGELFF. The CDR3 DNA reads TGTGCCTCCGGCGTTACCGCGAACACCGGGGAGCTGTTTTTT.

Comments on this clonotype: A much more abundant neighbour one base away suggests this may be a read error. CDR3 in DNA: TGCGCCAGCAGCTTGAGACAGAAGAACACTGAAGCTTTCTTT. Residues: CASSLRQKNTEAFF. J is TRBJ1-1 and V is TRBV5-1; D might be TRBD1 (5 bases). CDR3 length: 14 residues. Trimming pared 1 base from V and 1 base from J, leaving 8 bases between. Germline CDR1 reads SGHRS; CDR2 reads YFSETQ. Supplemented by reference TRBV5-1 and TRBJ1-1, the full variable domain reads KAGVTQTPRYLIKTRGQQVTLSCSPISGHRSVSWYQQTPGQGLQFLFEYFSETQRNKGNFPGRFSGRQFSNSRSEMNVSTLELGDSALYLCASSLRQKNTEAFFGQGTRLTVV.

There are many counts of this clonotype. V usage is TRBV5-6 and J usage is TRBJ2-7, with D possibly being TRBD2 (5 bases). This CDR3 contains 15 residues. Germline loops: CDR1 SGHDT, CDR2 YYEEEE. Trimming shortened V by 0 bases and J by 9 bases, and 19 bases separated the two germline ends. The CDR3 DNA follows: TGTGCCAGCAGCTTGGGCCTGGGAGCGACCGGCGGGCAGTACTTC. Its translation: CASSLGLGATGGQYF.

This clonotype was counted many times. The chain uses TRBV7-9 and TRBJ1-1; D is undetermined. The CDR3 consists of 13 residues. Germline V gene sequence: CDR1 SEHNR, CDR2 FQNEAQ (reference sequence). Trimming removed 2 bases at V and 7 bases at J, with 11 bases between. This chain's CDR3 is CASSLLPADEAFF. The CDR3 DNA reads TGTGCCAGCAGCTTACTACCGGCCGATGAAGCTTTCTTT. The full variable domain, its missing parts supplied by reference TRBV7-9 and TRBJ1-1, is DTGVSQNPRHKITKRGQNVTFRCDPISEHNRLYWYRQTLGQGPEFLTYFQNEAQLEKSRLLSDRFSAERPKGSFSTLEIQRTEQGDSAMYLCASSLLPADEAFFGQGTRLTVV.

This clonotype showed up many times. The chain joins TRBV12-3 or TRBV12-4 to TRBJ2-2, with D hard to call. The CDR3 totals 14 residues. Trimming took 6 bases from V and 4 from J, leaving 12 bases between them. For the CDR3, the DNA is TGTGCCAGCAGCCCAGCGACACCCACCGGGGAGCTGTTTTTT. It yields the protein CASSPATPTGELFF.

This clonotype qualifies as medium-sized. The chain recombines TRBV29-1 with TRBJ2-1; the D call may be TRBD1 or TRBD2 (5 bases each). Between the trimmed V and J ends, which lost 7 bases and 3 bases, there was a span of 7 bases. Germline V gene sequence: CDR1 SQVTM, CDR2 ANQGSEA. CDR3 length equals 11 residues. CDR3 sequence: CSGGYYNEQFF. Written as DNA, the CDR3 is TGCAGCGGGGGGTACTACAATGAGCAGTTCTTC.

This clonotype is labeled medium-sized (0.01 to 0.1%). The chain links TRBV7-9 to TRBJ2-7; D may correspond to TRBD1 or TRBD2 (5 bases each). V was shortened by 2 bases and J by 4 bases, with 6 bases between the two germline ends. CDR1 is SEHNR, CDR2 FQNEAQ, per germline (reference sequence). The CDR3 runs to 12 residues. CDR3: CASSLWGYEQYF. The CDR3 nucleotides are TGTGCCAGCAGCTTATGGGGGTACGAGCAGTACTTC.